This T cell receptor (beta chain) originates from a study of blood T cell repertoires in COVID-19 (dated by TCRdb to 2020 to 2021). A note on the overall study: The collaborator samples originated in the United States, Italy and Spain and spanned the acute and convalescent phases of COVID-19. Nearly every sample came with metadata listing a de-identified subject ID, COVID-19 status, age in years and sex. Where HLA class I and class II types were available, the types were taken from metadata supplied by the sample provider, not from assay-based typing. The samples were drawn from two sources: the first 160 participants of the ongoing ImmuneRACE study, and fewer than 1,500 subjects contributed by 6 global collaborators. A freely available public database, intended as a resource for researchers studying the immune response to SARS-CoV-2, is where the repertoires were released. The material from the prospective study consisted of cDNA or gDNA derived from T cells, B-cell-depleted T cells, or PBMCs. Subjects who had been exposed to COVID-19, were actively infected with it, or had recovered from it provided the deeply sampled blood TCRbeta repertoires that made up the dataset.

Overall study results and their limits: The quantity of clinical and demographic metadata differed by source and by participant and was supplied without curation.

About this clone: No antigen is known for it. No base qualities exist here, and no much larger clone lies one base off it.

TCRbeta CDR3 regions were amplified from genomic DNA by means of the immunoSEQ Assay, a bias-controlled multiplex PCR. Under the source paper's analysis protocol: The number of nucleated cells in each sample was estimated from the amplification of reference gene primers within the assay. Sequence reads were collapsed and filtered to measure the absolute abundance of every unique TCRbeta CDR3 rearrangement. For each sample, productive Simpson clonality was calculated by taking the square root of Simpson's diversity index across productive rearrangements. Not all clones reach the TCRdb copy of this immuneACCESS table, which keeps in-frame sequences only. Checked studies attribute under half of the gap to unresolved V genes and leave the rest unexplained. V, J and clone size derive from that table, while D and trimming were established from the DNA sequence. This sample has about 230,000 clones in its table, and roughly 84% of those were observed once. Of the sample, 4% to 5.5% falls within the top ten clones.

The collaborating institutions used their own protocols to collect whole blood in K2EDTA tubes. Collaborator samples were shipped for TCRbeta analysis as frozen whole blood, isolated PBMCs, or DNA extracted from either sample type. This receptor was obtained from a man aged 45 to 65 with active or convalescent COVID-19. The sequenced material came from peripheral blood.

The CDR3 has the sequence CATSDFGTGTDTQYF. The DNA reads TGTGCCACCAGTGATTTCGGGACAGGAACAGATACGCAGTATTTT. The chain is made from TRBV24-1 and TRBJ2-3; 8 central nucleotides agree with TRBD1. The CDR3 goes from the cysteine to the phenylalanine over 15 residues. Only the CDR3 DNA stays, 45 bases, in frame from base 1. CDR1 and CDR2 are read off the germline V gene as KGHDR and SFDVKD. Here V drops 1 base and J drops 3 bases, and the junction holds 2 bases not matched to any gene.